These 29 T cell receptor beta chains originate from one sample sequenced in a study of siplizumab effects on memory and regulatory T cells. Assay: immunoSEQ multiplex PCR; the TCRdb copy retains only in-frame clones and omits some. Of 9,500 to 10,000 clones listed, around 40% were seen once; the top ten hold 8% to 9%. What these receptors recognize is not known. Over a period of around six days at 37 degrees C, the mixed lymphocyte reaction cells were cocultured. Source material: CFSE-low (dividing) CD4+ T cells sorted from an allogeneic mixed lymphocyte reaction. These receptors came from a human donor in good health; the cells came from an allogeneic mixed lymphocyte reaction.

A single count supports this clone. One end of the junction does not line up with germline, which may come from a read error. Other nucleotide sequences from this sample produce the same CDR3. The chain employs TRBV29-1 and TRBJ2-3, with D tentatively TRBD2 (6 bases). CDR1 SQVTM and CDR2 ANQGSEA come from the germline V gene. The CDR3 is made up of 14 amino acids. CDR3 region: CSVDGTSSTDTQYF. In nucleotides, the CDR3 is TGCAGCGTTGACGGGACTTCTAGCACAGACACGCAGTATTTT.

The chain joins TRBV6-5 to TRBJ1-1; D call uncertain. Trimming stripped 0 bases from V and 4 bases from J, with 9 bases between. This CDR3 spans 14 amino acids. Germline V gene sequence: CDR1 MNHEY, CDR2 SVGAGI. The CDR3 DNA follows: TGTGCCAGCAGTTACTCCCTGTGGGGCACTGAAGCTTTCTTT. Translated, it gives CASSYSLWGTEAFF.

This sequence joins TRBV19 and TRBJ2-1; D may match TRBD1 or TRBD2 (5 bases each). Deletions cut 3 bases from V and 6 bases from J, with 15 bases between. CDR1 is LNHDA and CDR2 is SQIVND in the germline V gene (reference sequence). There are 15 residues in the CDR3. The CDR3: CASSISRRAGNEQFF. In DNA, the CDR3 is TGTGCCAGTAGTATTTCGCGCAGGGCGGGCAATGAGCAGTTCTTC. Full variable domain (rest looked up from reference TRBV19 and TRBJ2-1): DGGITQSPKYLFRKEGQNVTLSCEQNLNHDAMYWYRQDPGQGLRLIYYSQIVNDFQKGDIAEGYSVSREKKESFPLTVTSAQKNPTAFYLCASSISRRAGNEQFFGPGTRLTVL.

This chain links TRBV7-9 with TRBJ2-7, with D possibly matching TRBD2 (5 bases). Germline V lookup: CDR1 SEHNR, CDR2 FQNEAQ (reference sequence). V was trimmed by 3 bases and J by 2 bases, leaving 14 bases between them. The CDR3 totals 15 residues. The CDR3 is CASSLEAAFTYEQYF. The CDR3 DNA follows: TGTGCCAGCAGCTTGGAGGCAGCCTTTACCTACGAGCAGTACTTC.

This clone was seen more than once but under ten times. The chain is built from TRBV7-6 and TRBJ1-4; TRBD1 matches 11 bases. The CDR3 totals 16 residues. Germline CDR1 and CDR2: SGHVS and FNYEAQ. V gave up 4 bases and J gave up 7 bases; unmatched junction bases: 8. Here the CDR3 reads CASSSGTGGFGEKLFF. In DNA, the CDR3 is TGTGCCAGCAGCTCCGGGACAGGGGGTTTTGGTGAAAAACTGTTTTTT.

By share, this clone ranks as medium-sized. The chain joins TRBV11-2 to TRBJ2-1; TRBD1 is a possible D gene (6 bases). The germline gives CDR1 SGHAT, CDR2 FQNNGV. Trimming left V 0 bases short and J 10 bases short, with 10 bases between. The CDR3 runs to 13 residues. The DNA of the CDR3 is TGTGCCAGCAGCTTAGACAGGGGCAGGGAGCAGTTCTTC. Its protein product is CASSLDRGREQFF.

This clone was picked up a small number of times. The rearrangement joins TRBV9 to TRBJ2-2, with TRBD1 matching 10 bases. The ends lost 0 bases at V and 4 bases at J; junction bases unmatched: 6. The V gene's germline CDR1 is SGDLS and CDR2 YYNGEE. The CDR3 loop spans 17 amino acids. The CDR3 nucleotides are TGTGCCAGCAGCGTAGCCTTGACAGGGGGCGGCACCGGGGAGCTGTTTTTT. It codes for CASSVALTGGGTGELFF.

The chain is built from TRBV7-9 and TRBJ2-7; maybe TRBD2 (6 bases). Germline values: CDR1 SEHNR, CDR2 FQNEAQ (reference sequence). This CDR3 spans 13 amino acids. The V gene lost 5 bases and the J gene lost 6 bases, with 14 bases spanning the gap. The CDR3: CASSKDLRGEQYF. The CDR3 nucleotides are TGTGCCAGCAGCAAAGACCTGCGGGGCGAGCAGTACTTC.

This clone ranks as medium-sized. V usage is TRBV28 and J usage is TRBJ1-3; D is possibly TRBD1 (5 bases). The germline CDR1 and CDR2 sequences are MDHEN and SYDVKM. The CDR3 is 17 amino acids. V lost 6 bases to trimming and J lost 0 bases, with 18 bases between them. CDR3 DNA: TGTGCCAGCAGCGGGACTCAAGGAAGGACCTCTGGAAACACCATATATTTT. Encoded protein: CASSGTQGRTSGNTIYF.

This clone was seen only a few times. The V call is TRBV19, the J call TRBJ2-2; tentatively, D is TRBD2 (5 bases). Germline CDR1 reads LNHDA; CDR2 reads SQIVND (reference sequence). The ends were cut back, 9 bases at V and 9 bases at J, with 17 bases in the middle. CDR3 length: 13 amino acids. This CDR3 is CASHREGGWELFF. DNA for the CDR3: TGTGCCAGCCACCGGGAAGGCGGTTGGGAGCTGTTTTTT.

This clone was seen a few times. The chain carries TRBV7-2 and TRBJ1-5, with 7 nucleotides matching TRBD1. Germline V CDR1 and CDR2: SGHTA, FQGNSA. J lost 0 bases, V lost 5 bases, and 10 bases had no gene match. The CDR3 loop spans 17 amino acids. The CDR3 reads CASSDVWTGYSNQPQHF. The CDR3 nucleotides are TGTGCCAGCAGCGATGTTTGGACAGGCTATAGCAATCAGCCCCAGCATTTT.

To note about this clone: An end of the junction does not agree with germline; a read error may underlie this. This sequence joins TRBV29-1 and TRBJ2-5; D not resolved. The CDR3 consists of 11 residues. The germline V gene has CDR1 SQVTM and CDR2 ANQGSEA. CDR3 DNA sequence: TGCAGCGTTGGAGGTCAAGAGACCCGGTACTTC. Protein product: CSVGGQETRYF.

The chain employs TRBV6-1 and TRBJ2-3; D unclear. V was shortened by 1 base and J by 11 bases, with 13 bases between the two germline ends. The CDR3 consists of 13 residues. Germline V gene data show CDR1 as MNHNS and CDR2 as SASEGT. As DNA, the CDR3 is TGTGCCAGCAGTGAAGTGGGTAGCCGAGGGCAGTATTTT. It codes for CASSEVGSRGQYF.

By frequency in the sample, this clone is medium-sized. This chain links TRBV27 with TRBJ2-3, with TRBD2 matching over 7 bases. The ends lost 3 bases at V and 4 bases at J; junction bases unmatched: 7. The germline gives CDR1 MNHEY, CDR2 SMNVEV (reference sequence). The length of the CDR3 is 15 residues. The chain's CDR3 is CASSLDGRSSDTQYF. The CDR3 DNA is TGTGCCAGCAGTTTGGACGGGAGGTCGTCAGATACGCAGTATTTT.

This clone is deemed medium-sized. This chain joins TRBV28 and TRBJ1-2; no clear D gene. The V gene lost 2 bases and the J gene lost 8 bases, with 9 bases spanning the gap. Germline V lookup: CDR1 MDHEN, CDR2 SYDVKM. The CDR3 spans 12 residues. The CDR3 DNA is TGTGCCAGCAGTTTAGTCGGGTTCGGCTACACCTTC. This encodes CASSLVGFGYTF.

J is TRBJ1-2 and V is TRBV5-4; TRBD1 agrees at 11 bases. Germline V gene lookup returns CDR1 SGHNT and CDR2 YYREEE (reference sequence). The CDR3 is made up of 15 amino acids. The ends lost 5 bases at V and 5 bases at J; junction bases unmatched: 8. CDR3 nucleotides: TGTGCCAGCAGACCCGGGACAGGGGGTCGTTATGGCTACACCTTC. This translates into CASRPGTGGRYGYTF.

This clone is deemed medium-sized. The genes are TRBV19 and TRBJ2-2; no clear D gene. The CDR3 consists of 12 residues. V was trimmed by 6 bases and J by 1 base, leaving 3 bases between them. Per the germline V gene, CDR1 is LNHDA and CDR2 is SQIVND (reference sequence). The CDR3 DNA reads as TGTGCCAGTAGCCAGAACACCGGGGAGCTGTTTTTT. It encodes CASSQNTGELFF.

Worth noting for this clone: A far larger clone is just one base off, so this is likely a read error. Other DNA sequences from this sample encode an identical CDR3 as well. The chain has TRBV28 and TRBJ1-2; D may be TRBD1 (6 bases). Germline CDR1 is MDHEN and CDR2 is SYDVKM. The CDR3 runs 12 residues. V lost 10 bases and J 8 bases, leaving 17 bases between the germline ends. The CDR3 DNA is TGTGCCACTCTGAGGGGGGTGGGGGGCTACACCTTC. It codes for CATLRGVGGYTF.

Only one count was recorded for this clone. The chain joins TRBV19 to TRBJ2-3; D may match TRBD1 or TRBD2 (5 bases each). The length of the CDR3 is 13 residues. The V end was cut by 5 bases, the J end by 2 bases, with 8 bases between. Germline V lookup: CDR1 LNHDA, CDR2 SQIVND (reference sequence). CDR3 in amino acids: CASSSGATDTQYF. CDR3 in DNA: TGTGCCAGTAGTTCCGGGGCCACAGATACGCAGTATTTT.

The genes are TRBV5-6 and TRBJ2-2, with unresolved D. The CDR3 consists of 15 residues. The germline V gene has CDR1 SGHDT and CDR2 YYEEEE. V was pared by 3 bases and J by 0 bases, with 9 bases between. Here the CDR3 reads CASSSEYANTGELFF. DNA for the CDR3: TGTGCCAGCAGCTCTGAGTACGCGAACACCGGGGAGCTGTTTTTT.

By proportion, this clone is medium-sized. This chain joins TRBV9 and TRBJ2-3, with 9 positions matching TRBD2. The V gene's germline CDR1 is SGDLS and CDR2 YYNGEE. This CDR3 is 16 amino acids long. Trimming took 3 bases from V and 4 from J; bases not matched to a gene: 9. The CDR3 reads CASSALLAGYADTQYF. The CDR3 region has the DNA TGTGCCAGCAGCGCCCTACTAGCGGGTTATGCAGATACGCAGTATTTT.

The table lists this clone with a few counts. This sequence joins TRBV7-2 and TRBJ2-2; D possibly corresponds to TRBD1 (6 bases). The ends were cut back, 3 bases at V and 3 bases at J, with 11 bases in the middle. The CDR3 extends over 15 amino acids. From germline, CDR1 is SGHTA and CDR2 FQGNSA. The CDR3 DNA is TGTGCCAGCAGCTTCGAGACAGGATACACCGGGGAGCTGTTTTTT. Translation: CASSFETGYTGELFF.

J is TRBJ1-2 and V is TRBV7-2; D gene uncertain. The CDR3 is 13 amino acids. Germline V gene sequence: CDR1 SGHTA, CDR2 FQGNSA. Trimming removed 4 bases from V and 3 bases from J, with 9 bases in between. CDR3 loop: CASSSGIHYGYTF. CDR3 DNA: TGTGCCAGCAGCTCCGGGATACACTATGGCTACACCTTC.

V gene TRBV6-5 combines with J gene TRBJ1-5; tentative D call: TRBD1 (5 bases). The V gene lost 5 bases and the J gene lost 7 bases, with 15 bases spanning the gap. CDR1 is MNHEY, CDR2 SVGAGI, per germline. This CDR3 comprises 14 residues. CDR3 in amino acids: CASSRGQDGQPQHF. CDR3 DNA sequence: TGTGCCAGCAGTAGGGGTCAGGACGGACAGCCCCAGCATTTT.

J is TRBJ1-1 and V is TRBV6-1, with D possibly matching TRBD1 (6 bases). The ends were cut back, 4 bases at V and 10 bases at J, with 19 bases in the middle. Germline CDR1 is MNHNS and CDR2 is SASEGT. The CDR3 contains 14 residues. The CDR3 loop is CASSANSGTLGAFF. The CDR3 DNA reads as TGTGCCAGCAGTGCAAACAGCGGGACACTCGGAGCTTTCTTT.

The V call is TRBV19, the J call TRBJ1-1, with 8 positions matching TRBD1. This CDR3 contains 15 residues. Trimming removed 7 bases from V and 5 bases from J; junction bases left unmatched: 12. Per germline, CDR1 LNHDA and CDR2 SQIVND (reference sequence). This CDR3 reads CASIKDRVIGTEAFF. Written as DNA, the CDR3 is TGTGCCAGTATAAAGGACAGGGTGATCGGAACTGAAGCTTTCTTT. The full variable domain, its missing parts supplied by reference TRBV19 and TRBJ1-1, is DGGITQSPKYLFRKEGQNVTLSCEQNLNHDAMYWYRQDPGQGLRLIYYSQIVNDFQKGDIAEGYSVSREKKESFPLTVTSAQKNPTAFYLCASIKDRVIGTEAFFGQGTRLTVV.

The rearrangement uses TRBV28 and TRBJ2-7; D is undetermined. Per germline, CDR1 MDHEN and CDR2 SYDVKM. V lost 3 bases and J lost 5, with 5 bases in between. This CDR3 region has 11 residues. This CDR3 reads CASSFRNEQYF. The DNA of the CDR3 is TGTGCCAGCAGTTTTCGTAACGAGCAGTACTTC.

This clone was seen a handful of times. The chain couples TRBV12-5 to TRBJ1-5; unclear D gene. The V gene lost 4 bases and the J gene lost 1 base, with 11 bases spanning the gap. The CDR3 has 15 residues. The germline V gene encodes CDR1 LGHNT and CDR2 FRNRAP. CDR3 protein: CASGSSSTSNQPQHF. The CDR3 DNA is TGTGCTAGTGGTTCCTCCTCGACAAGCAATCAGCCCCAGCATTTT.

The chain carries TRBV5-4 and TRBJ1-5; 9 nucleotides line up with TRBD1. The CDR3 covers 15 residues. Trimming took 3 bases from V and 6 from J; bases not matched to a gene: 7. In germline, CDR1 is SGHNT, CDR2 YYREEE (reference sequence). The CDR3 region has the DNA TGTGCCAGCAGCTACAGGGACAGGGACACTCAGCCCCAGCATTTT. It encodes CASSYRDRDTQPQHF.